This TCR beta chain came from a study of blood T cell repertoires in COVID-19. Study-wide context: Both acute and convalescent COVID-19 samples were obtained from the United States, Italy and Spain. PBMCs, B-cell-depleted T cells, or T cells provided the cDNA or gDNA that made up the material.

Per the authors' pipeline: Amplification with reference gene primers provided the estimates of nucleated cell counts. Some clones are missing from TCRdb's copy, which holds only in-frame ones; the method was immunoSEQ multiplex PCR. The V and J calls and clone size were taken over from that table, and D and trimming were inferred from the DNA. The sample yields about 140,000 clones, approximately 81% seen once. The CDR3 has 14 residues. The germline gives CDR1 MGHRA, CDR2 YSYEKL. Deletions cut 0 bases from V and 7 bases from J, with 12 bases between. Specimen: peripheral blood. The source of this sequence is a human donor in a cohort sampled during active COVID-19. The chain employs TRBV4-1 and TRBJ1-2; no firm D call. CDR3 in amino acids: CASSQDRQPAGYTF. The DNA for the CDR3 is TGCGCCAGCAGCCAAGACCGACAACCTGCTGGCTACACCTTC.